This TCR beta chain appears in the sequencing data of a study of shared clonotypes between healthy human individuals. As concerns this clone: The antigen is undetermined.

The study, taken as a whole, reports: Naive subsets tended to show greater estimated richness than memory subsets. A reduction in generation probabilities was seen for non-shared clonotypes relative to those shared by all four donors.

Produced via immunoSEQ multiplex PCR; TCRdb's table is partial and in-frame only. Among roughly 2.5 million clones listed, approximately 90% were seen once. V lost 6 bases, J lost 9 bases, and 4 bases stayed unmatched. This CDR3 spans 12 amino acids. Germline CDR1 and CDR2: SGHTA and FQGNSA. The source material was naive CD4+ T cells sorted from blood. Noted subset: CD45RA+ positively selected. The sequence derives from a man aged 18 to 35 in good health. V usage is TRBV7-2 and J usage is TRBJ2-1; 8 bases align to TRBD2. CDR3: CASRGAGVEQFF. CDR3 sequence (DNA): TGTGCCAGCAGAGGAGCGGGAGTTGAGCAGTTCTTC. The full variable domain, rest sourced from reference TRBV7-2 and TRBJ2-1, is GAGVSQSPSNKVTEKGKDVELRCDPISGHTALYWYRQSLGQGLEFLIYFQGNSAPDKSGLPSDRFSAERTGGSVSTLTIQRTQQEDSAVYLCASRGAGVEQFFGPGTRLTVL.